This TCR beta chain was sequenced for a study of blood T cell repertoires in COVID-19. Per the original methods: The assay estimated nucleated cells by amplifying reference gene primers. The assay was immunoSEQ multiplex PCR, and TCRdb's table has in-frame clones only and misses some. For V, J and clone size, that table is used; D and trimming come from the DNA. Of 150,000 or so clones in the sample, more than 75% are singletons; the top ten hold around 17%. CDR1 GTSNPN and CDR2 SVGIG come from the germline V gene (reference sequence). This CDR3 is 14 amino acids long. Trimming at V came to 5 bases and at J to 4 bases, leaving 8 bases not matched to a gene. This clone appeared a few times.

The material sequenced was peripheral blood. The TCR was taken from a man in his 60s with active or convalescent COVID-19. The chain has TRBV30 and TRBJ1-2; 9 bases are shared with TRBD1. Written as DNA, the CDR3 is TGTGCCTGGGACGGAACAGGGGGCAGCTATGGCTACACCTTC. It is translated as CAWDGTGGSYGYTF.